This T cell receptor beta chain stems from a study of T cell clones after liver transplantation. Study overall: Third-party-reactive TCRbeta sequences from pre-transplant mixed lymphocyte reactions served as antigen-independent comparators.

This clone was observed a handful of times. Its antigen is not known. Sequencing of dividing CFSE-low cells from the MLR defined alloreactive TCRbeta sequences. Pre-transplant recipient cells responded to graft donor PBMCs, splenocytes, lymph-node cells, or third-party PBMCs. The germline gives CDR1 SNHLY, CDR2 FYNNEI. V was clipped by 6 bases and J by 4 bases, with 17 bases between them. This CDR3 contains 15 residues. Assay used: immunoSEQ multiplex PCR; TCRdb lists only in-frame clones, some missing. The data contain about 2,900 clones, 20% to 25% of them singletons. The sequence derives from a human patient who received a liver transplant. Some T cells may be provided by the graft donor. V usage is TRBV2 and J usage is TRBJ2-3; D unclear. Source material: CD4+ T cells from PBMCs cultured with third-party cells. CDR3 loop: CASSSDLGLPDTQYF. Written as DNA, the CDR3 is TGTGCCAGCAGCAGCGACCTGGGATTACCAGATACGCAGTATTTT.